Detailed here is one T cell receptor beta chain. This clone's antigen is unknown. No much larger clone is present one base from it, and per-base qualities are unavailable. This sample is part of a study of blood T cell repertoires in COVID-19 (dated by TCRdb to 2018 to 2021). Concerning the study at large: The collaborator samples originated in the United States, Italy and Spain and spanned the acute and convalescent phases of COVID-19. The material from the prospective study consisted of cDNA or gDNA derived from T cells, B-cell-depleted T cells, or PBMCs. Subjects who had been exposed to COVID-19, were actively infected with it, or had recovered from it provided the deeply sampled blood TCRbeta repertoires that made up the dataset. The repertoires were released in a freely available public database intended as a resource for research on the immune response to SARS-CoV-2. The samples were drawn from two sources: the first 160 participants of the ongoing ImmuneRACE study, and over 1,000 subjects contributed by 6 global collaborators. Sample metadata almost always included a de-identified subject ID, COVID-19 status, age in years and sex. Where available, HLA class I and class II types were taken from metadata supplied by the sample provider and were not determined by assay-based typing. Summary of the overall study and its limitations: Clinical and demographic metadata were provided uncurated, with the amount varying by source and participant.

TCRbeta CDR3 regions were amplified from genomic DNA by means of the immunoSEQ Assay, a bias-controlled multiplex PCR. The authors' analysis ran thus. Within the assay, amplification of reference gene primers was used to estimate how many nucleated cells each sample contained. Sequence reads were collapsed and filtered to measure the absolute abundance of every unique TCRbeta CDR3 rearrangement. Productive Simpson clonality was computed per sample as the square root of Simpson's diversity index over productive rearrangements. In TCRdb, the immuneACCESS table is reduced to in-frame sequences with V and J assigned. These tables do not hold every clone; where another copy was compared, an unresolved V gene accounts for under half, and the others remain unexplained. V, J and clone size are taken as reported in that table, and D and trimming were inferred from the DNA itself. Here the sample has approximately 320,000 clones; around 85% occur a single time. Roughly 7% of the sample belongs to the ten largest clones.

CDR1 and CDR2 were assigned from the germline V gene as MNHEY and SVGAGI. The junction shows trimming of 3 bases on V and 10 bases on J, plus 10 bases between the germline ends. Including the terminal cysteine and phenylalanine, the CDR3 comprises 13 residues. Only the CDR3 part of the read is kept: 39 bases, read in frame from the first base. Whole blood was collected in K2EDTA tubes by collaborating institutions according to the institutions' own protocols. Collaborator samples were shipped for TCRbeta analysis as frozen whole blood, isolated PBMCs, or DNA extracted from either sample type. In this chain, TRBV6-5 is recombined with TRBJ1-6; a confident D gene designation cannot be given. This TCR was recovered from a human donor in a cohort sampled during active COVID-19. The sample taken for sequencing was peripheral blood. CDR3 region: CASSYTTGSPLHF. At the DNA level, the sequence is TGTGCCAGCAGTTATACGACGGGGTCACCCCTCCACTTT.